This is a list of T cell receptor beta chains from one sample in a study of blood T cell repertoires in COVID-19. Produced via immunoSEQ multiplex PCR; TCRdb's table is partial and in-frame only. Of 180,000 or so clones listed, about 90% are singletons. Sequenced: PBMCs or T cells enriched from blood (not recorded which). Receptors were obtained from a human donor with acute COVID-19. The donor label of this sample is uncertain. CDR3s include the opening cysteine and the closing phenylalanine or tryptophan. The D gene is left open where the match is weak.

J gene: TRBJ1-5
V gene: TRBV2
D gene: .
CDR3 DNA: TGTGCCAGCAGTGAAGCTGGCGGCATAAACCAGCCCCAGCATTTT
CDR3 protein: CASSEAGGINQPQHF

J gene: TRBJ1-2
V gene: TRBV4-3
D gene: TRBD1
CDR3 DNA: TGCGCCAGCAGCCCCGGGACAGGGGGCTTCTATGGCTACACCTTC
CDR3 protein: CASSPGTGGFYGYTF

J gene: TRBJ1-4
V gene: TRBV29-1
D gene: TRBD1
CDR3 DNA: TGCAGCGAAGCAAACCGGGACAGGGGAGGAGAAAAACTGTTTTTT
CDR3 protein: CSEANRDRGGEKLFF

J gene: TRBJ2-1
V gene: TRBV6-5
D gene: .
CDR3 DNA: TGTGCCAGCCGGGGGTCGGGGCTTTCTCACAATGAGCAGTTCTTC
CDR3 protein: CASRGSGLSHNEQFF

J gene: TRBJ2-1
V gene: TRBV24-1
D gene: TRBD1
CDR3 DNA: TGTGCCACCAGTGATCGGGACAGGGGGCCACACGATGAGCAGTTCTTC
CDR3 protein: CATSDRDRGPHDEQFF

J gene: TRBJ2-5
V gene: TRBV30
D gene: .
CDR3 DNA: TGTGCCTGGAGTGTTTCCCTGGGCTGGGAGACCCAGTACTTC
CDR3 protein: CAWSVSLGWETQYF

J gene: TRBJ1-2
V gene: TRBV27
D gene: .
CDR3 DNA: TGTGCCAGCAGCTCGTCCACAGGGAAGTATGGCTACACCTTC
CDR3 protein: CASSSSTGKYGYTF

J gene: TRBJ2-7
V gene: TRBV6-2/TRBV6-3
D gene: TRBD1
CDR3 DNA: TGTGCCAGCAGTTACCTGACAGGGGGCAGCTCCTACGAGCAGTACTTC
CDR3 protein: CASSYLTGGSSYEQYF

J gene: TRBJ1-3
V gene: TRBV7-8
D gene: TRBD1
CDR3 DNA: TGTGCCAGCAGCTCCATAGGACAGGTTGCCTCTGGAAACACCATATATTTT
CDR3 protein: CASSSIGQVASGNTIYF

J gene: TRBJ2-7
V gene: TRBV11-1
D gene: TRBD1
CDR3 DNA: TGTGCCAGCAGCTTTTCAACAGGGGTGTCCTACGAGCAGTACTTC
CDR3 protein: CASSFSTGVSYEQYF

J gene: TRBJ2-7
V gene: TRBV6-5
D gene: .
CDR3 DNA: TGTGCCAGCAGGTTAAGCCGGGACATCTGGGAGTACTTC
CDR3 protein: CASRLSRDIWEYF

J gene: TRBJ1-1
V gene: TRBV4-3
D gene: .
CDR3 DNA: TGCGCCAGCAGCCAAGAGTGGAGTACCATGAACACTGAAGCTTTCTTT
CDR3 protein: CASSQEWSTMNTEAFF